A single sample is the source of the 5 T cell receptor beta chains below, sequenced in a study of T-cell reconstitution after alpha-beta-depleted transplantation in children. Preparation of the TCRbeta library involved a method that used unique molecular identifiers. Using its own MiXCR run on the PCR reads, TCRdb lists one record per CDR3 protein. The repertoire includes about 900,000 distinct CDR3 sequences, roughly 29% of them detected once, and 28% sits in the top ten. This sample comprised PBMCs, mostly from graft donor cells, obtained 360 days after TCRalphabeta/CD19-depleted stem cell transplant. The origin of the receptors is a boy under three years old who had a stem cell transplant for SCID, so the T cells may come from the graft donor.

This clonotype came up many times. This chain links TRBV5-6 with TRBJ2-3; possibly TRBD1 or TRBD2 for D (6 bases each). Germline V CDR1 and CDR2: SGHDT, YYEEEE. V lost 2 bases and J 3 bases, leaving 16 bases between the germline ends. The CDR3 contains 16 residues. CDR3 protein: CASSFRGLLITDTQYF. The CDR3 coding sequence is TGTGCCAGCAGCTTTCGGGGGCTATTGATTACAGATACGCAGTATTTT.

This clonotype has just a few counts. The CDR3 reads CSVEGVGQPEAFF. The CDR3 coding sequence is TGCAGCGTCGAGGGGGTGGGACAGCCTGAAGCTTTCTTT. The V and J genes are TRBV29-1 and TRBJ1-1, with TRBD1 matching over 7 bases. The CDR3 is made up of 13 amino acids. Germline CDR1 is SQVTM and CDR2 is ANQGSEA. With V trimmed by 6 bases and J by 6 bases, 10 bases remained unmatched.

The chain has TRBV20-1 and TRBJ2-7, with 10 positions matching TRBD2. Germline V lookup: CDR1 DFQATT, CDR2 SNEGSKA (reference sequence). CDR3 length equals 15 residues. V shed 2 bases and J 6 bases; nucleotides not matched to a gene: 10. The CDR3 DNA sequence: TGCAGTGCTAGACGTCCACTAGCGGGGTTTGGCGAGCAGTACTTC. Its translation is CSARRPLAGFGEQYF.

This clonotype has more than one count but fewer than ten. The DNA for the CDR3 is TGCGCCAGCAGCTTAAATGGACAGGGCAACCTATACGAGCAGTACTTC. Its protein product is CASSLNGQGNLYEQYF. This rearrangement joins TRBV5-1 to TRBJ2-7, with 8 bases aligning to TRBD1. The CDR3 consists of 16 residues. Germline values: CDR1 SGHRS, CDR2 YFSETQ. V lost 2 bases to trimming and J lost 4 bases; unmatched junction nucleotides: 11.

J is TRBJ2-5 and V is TRBV25-1, with D maybe TRBD2 (6 bases). V lost 3 bases, J lost 1 base, and 12 bases lay in between. CDR3 length: 15 residues. Germline loops: CDR1 MGHDK, CDR2 SYGVNS. The CDR3 is CASSDSRTIQETQYF. In DNA form, the CDR3 reads TGTGCCAGCAGTGATAGTAGGACTATCCAAGAGACCCAGTACTTC.